There are a few counts of the clone carrying this T cell receptor (beta chain). The antigen is undetermined. The data stem from a study of Graves' ophthalmopathy and Graves' hyperthyroidism. Study-level results: The model achieved 70.59% sensitivity and less than 85% specificity for ophthalmopathy progression. A majority of expanded thyroid clonotypes exceeding 0.001 frequency were likewise present in blood. Using a 13-signature model, the authors split ophthalmopathy from stable hyperthyroidism, with about 90% sensitivity and about 80% specificity.

Trimming took off 5 bases at V and 7 bases at J, with 18 bases between the two ends. CDR1 is SGHTA and CDR2 is FQGTGA in the germline V gene. CDR3 length equals 14 residues. Amplifying from RNA transcripts, the study obtained TCR beta CDR3 regions. After a first-round RT-PCR with HTBI primers, a second-round multiplex PCR was run. Each CDR3 protein gets one entry after TCRdb re-called the multiplex PCR reads with MiXCR. The table has 1 million to 1.3 million distinct CDR3 sequences, roughly 35% seen once. V is TRBV7-3 and J is TRBJ2-7; possibly TRBD1 or TRBD2 for D (5 bases each). The source is an adult man with Graves' hyperthyroidism. What was sequenced was peripheral blood or thyroid tissue (not recorded which). CDR3 amino acids: CASSPSGGAGEQYF. In nucleotides, the CDR3 is TGTGCCAGCAGCCCCAGTGGGGGAGCTGGTGAGCAGTACTTC.